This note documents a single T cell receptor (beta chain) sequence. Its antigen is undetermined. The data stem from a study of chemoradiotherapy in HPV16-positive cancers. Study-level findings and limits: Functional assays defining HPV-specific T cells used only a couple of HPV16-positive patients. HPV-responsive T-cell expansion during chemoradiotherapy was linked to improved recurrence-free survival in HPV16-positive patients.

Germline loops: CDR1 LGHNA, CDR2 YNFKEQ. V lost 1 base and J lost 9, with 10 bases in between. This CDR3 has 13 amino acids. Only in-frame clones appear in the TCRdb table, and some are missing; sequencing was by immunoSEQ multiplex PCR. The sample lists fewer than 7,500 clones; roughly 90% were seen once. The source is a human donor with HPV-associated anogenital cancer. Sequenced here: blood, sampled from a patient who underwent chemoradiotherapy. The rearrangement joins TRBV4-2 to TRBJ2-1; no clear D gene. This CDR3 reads CASSQAEHAEQFF. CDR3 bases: TGTGCCAGCAGCCAAGCCGAGCACGCTGAGCAGTTCTTC.